The rows below give T cell receptor beta chains drawn from one sample of a study of T cell responses to AZD1222 COVID-19 vaccine. This table comes from immunoSEQ multiplex PCR, and its TCRdb copy is limited to in-frame clones, with some not included. The table shows tens of thousands of clones, with roughly 89% occurring only once. Sequencing was performed on peripheral blood, taken on day 0 of AZD1222 vaccination. These receptors were collected from an adult in good health. Both conserved end residues are part of each CDR3. The D gene is left open where the match is weak. Expanded clones are given a class, and other clones once, few, many or no size at all.

TRBV12-3/TRBV12-4	NA	TRBJ2-5	TRBD1	TGTGCCAGCAGTTTAAGGGGGCGAGAGACCCAGTACTTC	CASSLRGRETQYF
TRBV5-1	NA	TRBJ1-2	NA	TGCGCCAGCAGCTTGGTCGGAGGGCGGACAGTCGATGGCTACACCTTC	CASSLVGGRTVDGYTF
TRBV7-2	NA	TRBJ2-5	TRBD2	TGTGCCAGCAGCTTAAGCGGGGGGGCCCAAGAGACCCAGTACTTC	CASSLSGGAQETQYF
TRBV7-9	NA	TRBJ2-7	NA	TGTGCCAGCAGCTCACGTGGGGGGGCGGCCTACGAGCAGTACTTC	CASSSRGGAAYEQYF
TRBV30	NA	TRBJ2-5	NA	TGTGCCTGGAGTGTAGCAGGTACAGGGCGAGAGACCCAGTACTTC	CAWSVAGTGRETQYF
TRBV9	NA	TRBJ2-5	NA	TGTGCCAGCAGCGCAGGGCAGGGGACCATGCAAGAGACCCAGTACTTC	CASSAGQGTMQETQYF
TRBV7-2	NA	TRBJ1-6	NA	TGTGCCAGCACCCGGGATAATTCACCCCTCCACTTT	CASTRDNSPLHF
TRBV7-6	NA	TRBJ1-2	NA	TGTGCCAGCAGCTTTTCCAGTAACTATGGCTACACCTTC	CASSFSSNYGYTF
TRBV4-1	NA	TRBJ2-1	NA	TGCGCCAGCAGCCAGGGCCCCAGGGGCAATGAGCAGTTCTTC	CASSQGPRGNEQFF
TRBV28	NA	TRBJ1-2	NA	TGTGCCAGCAGTTTATACCCCTCGGGCCAGGGTGGCTACACCTTC	CASSLYPSGQGGYTF
TRBV3-1/TRBV3-2	NA	TRBJ1-1	NA	TGTGCCAGCAGCCACGGGCGGAACACTGAAGCTTTCTTT	CASSHGRNTEAFF
TRBV6-5	NA	TRBJ1-6	NA	TGTGCCAGCAGTTACAGGGCGGGGGATTCACCCCTCCACTTT	CASSYRAGDSPLHF
TRBV7-3	once	TRBJ2-7	TRBD2	TGTGCCAGCAGCTTAGCGGGGGGGACCTACGAGCAGTACTTC	CASSLAGGTYEQYF
TRBV7-9	NA	TRBJ1-6	NA	TGTGCCAGCAGCCTTTCTGGGGCGAATAATTCACCCCTCCACTTT	CASSLSGANNSPLHF
TRBV19	NA	TRBJ1-2	NA	TGTGCCAGTAGTATCTGGAACCCGTCTAACTATGGCTACACCTTC	CASSIWNPSNYGYTF
TRBV12-3/TRBV12-4	NA	TRBJ1-2	NA	TGTGCCAGCAGTCCCTCGTACTATGGCTACACCTTC	CASSPSYYGYTF
TRBV5-1	NA	TRBJ1-4	NA	TGCGCCAGCAGCCTGGACGGGTTCGGGGTAAATGAAAAACTGTTTTTT	CASSLDGFGVNEKLFF
TRBV11-2	NA	TRBJ1-1	TRBD1	TGTGCCAGCAGCTTAGGGGGAAGATCCGGACAGGGATATACTGAAGCTTTCTTT	CASSLGGRSGQGYTEAFF
TRBV30	NA	TRBJ1-6	TRBD1	TGTGCCTGGAGTCCCGGGACAGGGGCTTCACCCCTCCACTTT	CAWSPGTGASPLHF
TRBV6-5	NA	TRBJ2-7	TRBD2	TGTGCCAGCACCCCAAGCGGGGGGGCTTATTACGAGCAGTACTTC	CASTPSGGAYYEQYF
TRBV7-2	once	TRBJ2-4	TRBD2	TGTGCCAGCAGCTTCAGCGGCGGGGGGGCCGGAAACATTCAGTACTTC	CASSFSGGGAGNIQYF
TRBV21-1	once	TRBJ1-6	NA	TGTGCCAGCAGCAAATCCCATTCACCCCTCCACTTT	CASSKSHSPLHF
TRBV7-9	NA	TRBJ1-6	NA	TGTGCCAGCAGCCCGCCCTATAATTCACCCCTCCACTTT	CASSPPYNSPLHF
TRBV7-2	NA	TRBJ1-4	TRBD1	TGTGCCAGCAGCCTTGGGACGGGACAGGGCTTTGAAAAACTGTTTTTT	CASSLGTGQGFEKLFF
TRBV3-1/TRBV3-2	few	TRBJ2-3	NA	TGTGCCAGCAGCCCCTCCCACTACTCGGGGCCAGATACGCAGTATTTT	CASSPSHYSGPDTQYF
TRBV29-1	NA	TRBJ1-5	NA	TGCAGCGTTGGGGCCCCCAATCAGCCCCAGCATTTT	CSVGAPNQPQHF
TRBV7-3	NA	TRBJ2-3	TRBD1	TGTGCCAGCAGCCGGGACAGGGCCACAGATACGCAGTATTTT	CASSRDRATDTQYF
TRBV5-6	NA	TRBJ1-4	NA	TGTGCCAGCAGCTTATGGGGGACTGGCGAAAAACTGTTTTTT	CASSLWGTGEKLFF
TRBV5-4	NA	TRBJ1-5	TRBD1	TGTGCCAGCAGCTCAGGACAGGCCAATCAGCCCCAGCATTTT	CASSSGQANQPQHF
TRBV28	once	TRBJ1-2	TRBD1	TGTGCCAGCAGTGAACAGGGGTACGGGAACTATGGCTACACCTTC	CASSEQGYGNYGYTF